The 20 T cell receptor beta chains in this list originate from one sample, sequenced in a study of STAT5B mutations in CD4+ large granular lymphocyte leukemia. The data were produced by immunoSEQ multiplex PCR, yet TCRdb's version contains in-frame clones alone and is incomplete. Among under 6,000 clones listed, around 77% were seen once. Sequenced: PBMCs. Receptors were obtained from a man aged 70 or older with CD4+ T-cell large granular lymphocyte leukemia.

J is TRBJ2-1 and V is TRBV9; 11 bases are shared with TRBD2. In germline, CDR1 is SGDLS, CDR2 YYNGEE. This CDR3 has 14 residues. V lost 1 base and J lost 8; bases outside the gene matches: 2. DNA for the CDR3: TGTGCCAGCAGCGTACTAGCGGGAGGATATGAGCAGTTCTTC. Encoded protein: CASSVLAGGYEQFF.

The CDR3 here is CASSYLGSNYGYTF. DNA of the CDR3: TGTGCCAGCAGTTACTTGGGTTCCAACTATGGCTACACCTTC. V is TRBV6-6 and J is TRBJ1-2; no reliable D call. V lost 1 base and J 2 bases, leaving 8 bases between the germline ends. CDR3 length: 14 amino acids. The germline gives CDR1 MNHNY, CDR2 SVGAGI (reference sequence).

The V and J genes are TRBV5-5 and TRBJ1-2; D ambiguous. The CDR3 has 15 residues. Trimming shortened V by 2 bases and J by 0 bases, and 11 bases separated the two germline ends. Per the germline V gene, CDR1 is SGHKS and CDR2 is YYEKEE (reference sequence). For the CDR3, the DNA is TGTGCCAGCAGCTTTAGTTTAAGCGCTAACTATGGCTACACCTTC. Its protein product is CASSFSLSANYGYTF.

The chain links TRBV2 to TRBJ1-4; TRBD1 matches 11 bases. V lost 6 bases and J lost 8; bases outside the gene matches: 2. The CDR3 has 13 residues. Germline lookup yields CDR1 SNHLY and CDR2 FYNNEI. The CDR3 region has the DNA TGTGCCAGCAGGGGGACAGGGGGAGAAAAACTGTTTTTT. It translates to CASRGTGGEKLFF.

CDR3 residues: CASLTSGSADTQYF. The CDR3 bases are TGTGCCAGCTTGACTAGCGGGAGTGCAGATACGCAGTATTTT. V gene TRBV18 combines with J gene TRBJ2-3; 12 positions match TRBD2. V trimming: 7 bases; J trimming: 4 bases; junction bases outside the gene matches: 3. The CDR3 is made up of 14 amino acids. Germline-derived CDR1 and CDR2 are KGHSH and LQKENI.

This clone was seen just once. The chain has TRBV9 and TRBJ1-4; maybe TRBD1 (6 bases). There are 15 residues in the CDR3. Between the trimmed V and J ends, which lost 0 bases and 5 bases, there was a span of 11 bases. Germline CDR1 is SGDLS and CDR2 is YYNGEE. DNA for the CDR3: TGTGCCAGCAGCGTAGGGCTCCAGGGGAATGAAAAACTGTTTTTT. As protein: CASSVGLQGNEKLFF.

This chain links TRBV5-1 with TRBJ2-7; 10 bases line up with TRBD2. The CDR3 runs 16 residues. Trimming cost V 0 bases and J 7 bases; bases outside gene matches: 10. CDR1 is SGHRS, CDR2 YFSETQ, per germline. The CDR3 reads CASSLEGSSGSGEQYF. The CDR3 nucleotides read TGCGCCAGCAGCTTGGAGGGGTCTAGCGGGAGTGGTGAGCAGTACTTC.

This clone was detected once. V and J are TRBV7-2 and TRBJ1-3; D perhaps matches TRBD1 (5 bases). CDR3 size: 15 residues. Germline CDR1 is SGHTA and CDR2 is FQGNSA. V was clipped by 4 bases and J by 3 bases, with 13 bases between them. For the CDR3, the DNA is TGTGCCAGCAGCTCGGGACGGGTCCTTGGAAACACCATATATTTT. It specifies CASSSGRVLGNTIYF.

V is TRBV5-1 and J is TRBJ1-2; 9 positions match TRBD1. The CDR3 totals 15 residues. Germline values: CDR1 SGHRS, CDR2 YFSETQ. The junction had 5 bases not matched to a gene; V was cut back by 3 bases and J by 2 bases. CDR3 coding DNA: TGCGCCAGCAGCTACGGGACAGGGACGAACTATGGCTACACCTTC. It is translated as CASSYGTGTNYGYTF.

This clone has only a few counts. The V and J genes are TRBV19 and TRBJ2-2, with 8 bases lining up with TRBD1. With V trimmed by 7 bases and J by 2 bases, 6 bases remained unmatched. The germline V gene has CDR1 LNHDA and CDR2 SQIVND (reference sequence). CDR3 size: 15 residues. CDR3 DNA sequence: TGTGCCAGTACGAGGACAGGGCTTAACACCGGGGAGCTGTTTTTT. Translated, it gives CASTRTGLNTGELFF.

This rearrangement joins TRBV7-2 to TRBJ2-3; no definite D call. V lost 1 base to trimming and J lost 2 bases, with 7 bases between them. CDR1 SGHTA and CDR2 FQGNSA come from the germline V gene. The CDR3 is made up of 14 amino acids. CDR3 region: CASSLDQSTDTQYF. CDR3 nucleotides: TGTGCCAGCAGCTTAGATCAGTCCACAGATACGCAGTATTTT.

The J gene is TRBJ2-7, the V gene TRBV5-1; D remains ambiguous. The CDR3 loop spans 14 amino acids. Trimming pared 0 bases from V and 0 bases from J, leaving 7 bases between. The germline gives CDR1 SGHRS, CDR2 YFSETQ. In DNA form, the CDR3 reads TGCGCCAGCAGCTTGGGTGTCGGCTCCTACGAGCAGTACGTC. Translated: CASSLGVGSYEQYV.

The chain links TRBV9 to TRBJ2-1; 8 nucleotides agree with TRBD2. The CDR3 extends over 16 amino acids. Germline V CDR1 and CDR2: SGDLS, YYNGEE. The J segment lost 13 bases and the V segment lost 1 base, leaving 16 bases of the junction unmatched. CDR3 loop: CASSVQPSGYNDRQFF. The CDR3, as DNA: TGTGCCAGCAGCGTACAGCCTAGCGGGTATAATGATCGTCAGTTCTTC. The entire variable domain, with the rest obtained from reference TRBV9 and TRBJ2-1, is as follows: DSGVTQTPKHLITATGQRVTLRCSPRSGDLSVYWYQQSLDQGLQFLIQYYNGEERAKGNILERFSAQQFPDLHSELNLSSLELGDSALYFCASSVQPSGYNDRQFFGPGTRLTVL.

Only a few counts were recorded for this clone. The DNA of the CDR3 is TGTGCCAGCAAGCAAGGCTACGAGCAGTACTTC. This encodes CASKQGYEQYF. The J gene is TRBJ2-7, the V gene TRBV6-1; no firm D call. The V and J ends lost 7 bases and 3 bases respectively, with 7 bases between them. CDR3 size: 11 residues. From germline, CDR1 is MNHNS and CDR2 SASEGT.

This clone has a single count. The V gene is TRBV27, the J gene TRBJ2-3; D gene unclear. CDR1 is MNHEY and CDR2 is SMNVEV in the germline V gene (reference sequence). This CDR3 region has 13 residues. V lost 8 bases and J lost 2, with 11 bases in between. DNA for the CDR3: TGTGCCAGCCGCACAACGTCCACAGATACGCAGTATTTT. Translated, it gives CASRTTSTDTQYF.

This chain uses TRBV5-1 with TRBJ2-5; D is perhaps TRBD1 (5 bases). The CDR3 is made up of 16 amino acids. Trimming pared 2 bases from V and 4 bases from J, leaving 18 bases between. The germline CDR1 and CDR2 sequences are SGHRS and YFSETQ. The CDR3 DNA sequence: TGCGCCAGCAGCTTTGGTCAGGGCGGTCTTGGAGAGACCCAGTACTTC. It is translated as CASSFGQGGLGETQYF.

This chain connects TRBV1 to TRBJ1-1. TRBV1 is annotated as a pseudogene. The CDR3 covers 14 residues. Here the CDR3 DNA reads TGCACCAGCAGCCCCCGTGAGGGTGGCACTGAAGCTTTCTTT. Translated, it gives CTSSPREGGTEAFF.

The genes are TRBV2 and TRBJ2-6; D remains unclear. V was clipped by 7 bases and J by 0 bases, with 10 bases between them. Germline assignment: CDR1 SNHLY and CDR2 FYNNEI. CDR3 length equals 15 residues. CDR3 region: CASTVMVSGANVLTF. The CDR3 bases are TGTGCCAGCACCGTCATGGTCTCTGGGGCCAACGTCCTGACTTTC.

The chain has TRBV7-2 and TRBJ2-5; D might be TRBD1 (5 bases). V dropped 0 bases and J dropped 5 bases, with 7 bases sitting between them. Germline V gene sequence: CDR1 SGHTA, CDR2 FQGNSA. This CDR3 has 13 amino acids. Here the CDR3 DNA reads TGTGCCAGCAGCTTAGCAGGGGTGGAGACCCAGTACTTC. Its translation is CASSLAGVETQYF.

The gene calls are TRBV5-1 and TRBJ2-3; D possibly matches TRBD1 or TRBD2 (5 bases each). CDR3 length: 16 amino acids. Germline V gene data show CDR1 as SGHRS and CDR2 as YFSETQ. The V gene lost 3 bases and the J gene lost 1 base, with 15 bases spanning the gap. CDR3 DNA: TGCGCCAGCAGCTCCACCGGGGCGGGCGGCACAGATACGCAGTATTTT. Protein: CASSSTGAGGTDTQYF.